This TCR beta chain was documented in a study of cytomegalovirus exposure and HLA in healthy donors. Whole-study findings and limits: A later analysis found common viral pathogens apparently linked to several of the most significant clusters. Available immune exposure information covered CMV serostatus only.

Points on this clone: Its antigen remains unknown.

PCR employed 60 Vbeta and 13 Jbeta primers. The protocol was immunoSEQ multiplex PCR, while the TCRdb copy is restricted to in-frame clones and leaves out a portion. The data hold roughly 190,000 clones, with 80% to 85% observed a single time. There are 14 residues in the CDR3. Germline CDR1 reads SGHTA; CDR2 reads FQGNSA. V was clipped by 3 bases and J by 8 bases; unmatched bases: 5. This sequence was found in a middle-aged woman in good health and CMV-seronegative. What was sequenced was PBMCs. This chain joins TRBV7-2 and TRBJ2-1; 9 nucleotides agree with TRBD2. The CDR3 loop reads CASSFISGSDEQFF. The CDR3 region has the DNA TGTGCCAGCAGCTTTATTAGCGGGAGTGATGAGCAGTTCTTC. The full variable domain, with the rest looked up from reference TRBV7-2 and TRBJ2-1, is GAGVSQSPSNKVTEKGKDVELRCDPISGHTALYWYRQSLGQGLEFLIYFQGNSAPDKSGLPSDRFSAERTGGSVSTLTIQRTQQEDSAVYLCASSFISGSDEQFFGPGTRLTVL.